This T cell receptor (beta chain) stems from a study of blood T cell repertoires in COVID-19. Recruitment covered over 20 US areas and drew participants whose ages spanned roughly 18 to 89 years. Researchers sorted participants into cohorts using their self-reported clinical history. The table came from immunoSEQ multiplex PCR; TCRdb's copy has only in-frame clones and leaves some out. Here the sample spans 65,000 or so clones, around 65% being singletons. V was clipped by 4 bases and J by 3 bases, with 16 bases between them. The germline V gene has CDR1 KGHSY and CDR2 FQNENV. CDR3 size: 15 residues. This sequence originates from a woman aged 55 to 70 who had been exposed to COVID-19. V is TRBV16 and J is TRBJ2-7, with D hard to call. Sequenced input: PBMCs or T cells enriched from blood (not recorded which). The CDR3: CASSLLRSGDYEQYF. Here the CDR3 DNA reads TGTGCCAGCAGCCTCCTGAGGTCCGGAGACTACGAGCAGTACTTC.